This T cell receptor beta chain originates from a study of blood T cell repertoires in COVID-19. Study context: Some COVID-19 samples were acute and others convalescent; all came from the United States, Italy and Spain. T cells, B-cell-depleted T cells, or PBMCs supplied cDNA or gDNA.

Patients in Seattle were enrolled during active infection, then followed longitudinally. The germline gives CDR1 GTSNPN, CDR2 SVGIG (reference sequence). There are 12 residues in the CDR3. Trimming shortened V by 7 bases and J by 3 bases, and 10 bases separated the two germline ends. TCRdb keeps only in-frame clones here, not all; method: immunoSEQ multiplex PCR. The sample holds roughly 78,000 clones, roughly 80% seen once. Sequencing was done on a sample of peripheral blood. This receptor was identified in a man aged 50 or older with COVID-19, enrolled during active disease. This rearrangement joins TRBV30 to TRBJ1-5; no reliable D call. The chain's CDR3 is CAYAVANQPQHF. In DNA, the CDR3 is TGTGCCTACGCGGTCGCCAATCAGCCCCAGCATTTT.